These T cell receptor beta chains were read from a single sample in a study of shared clonotypes between healthy human individuals. Assay: immunoSEQ multiplex PCR; the TCRdb copy retains only in-frame clones and omits some. The sample includes more than 1 million clones, about 84% of them seen just once. The sequenced sample consisted of memory CD4+ T cells from PBMCs. Receptors originate from a man aged 18-30 years in good health. Some clones in this sample may be carry-over from other donors' samples. The CDR3 runs from the conserved cysteine through the conserved F or W. A D gene is named only where the DNA matches it firmly. Rows may omit the clone size; those that give it use once, few, many or a size class.

v_gene,abundance,d_gene,j_gene,len,CDR3aa,CDR3nt
TRBV27,few,.,TRBJ1-1,16,CASSLGQGRGYTEAFF,TGTGCCAGCAGTTTAGGGCAGGGAAGGGGGTACACTGAAGCTTTCTTT
TRBV6-6,once,.,TRBJ2-3,16,CASSYANGANTDTQYF,TGTGCCAGCAGTTACGCCAACGGAGCGAACACAGATACGCAGTATTTT
TRBV28,.,TRBD1,TRBJ1-2,14,CASSLGQGFYGYTF,TGTGCCAGCAGTTTGGGACAGGGGTTCTATGGCTACACCTTC
TRBV18,few,TRBD2,TRBJ2-7,14,CASSDSSGNYEQYF,TGTGCCAGCTCAGACTCTAGCGGGAACTACGAGCAGTACTTC
TRBV5-1,.,.,TRBJ2-7,14,CASSGGHGGYEQYF,TGCGCCAGCAGCGGCGGACACGGAGGATACGAGCAGTACTTC
TRBV7-8,.,.,TRBJ1-5,17,CASSLALSGIPHQPQHF,TGTGCCAGCAGCTTAGCGCTTTCCGGGATACCTCATCAGCCCCAGCATTTT
TRBV4-1,.,.,TRBJ1-5,15,CASSQVGGRDQPQHF,TGCGCCAGCAGCCAAGTGGGGGGCCGTGATCAGCCCCAGCATTTT
TRBV19,.,.,TRBJ1-1,13,CASSIVVNTEAFF,TGTGCCAGTAGTATTGTGGTGAACACTGAAGCTTTCTTT
TRBV19,.,TRBD1,TRBJ1-2,14,CASSVTGGGYGYTF,TGTGCCAGTAGTGTGACAGGGGGCGGATATGGCTACACCTTC
TRBV4-3,once,TRBD2,TRBJ2-3,15,CASSQASGRATPQYF,TGCGCCAGCAGCCAGGCTAGCGGGAGGGCCACCCCGCAGTATTTT
TRBV7-3,many,TRBD1,TRBJ1-4,9,CASHRGLFF,TGTGCCAGCCACAGGGGGCTGTTTTTT
TRBV9,.,TRBD1,TRBJ2-3,16,CASSPRQGGALDTQYF,TGTGCCAGCAGCCCCAGACAGGGTGGGGCATTAGATACGCAGTATTTT
TRBV7-2,few,.,TRBJ2-3,12,CASSSSTDTQYF,TGTGCCAGCAGCTCATCGACAGATACGCAGTATTTT
TRBV4-3,.,TRBD2,TRBJ2-1,16,CASSQDVGLADNEQFF,TGCGCCAGCAGCCAAGATGTGGGACTAGCGGACAATGAGCAGTTCTTC
TRBV28,.,.,TRBJ1-2,11,CASSLGISYTF,TGTGCCAGCAGTTTGGGGATCAGCTACACCTTC
TRBV27,.,TRBD2,TRBJ2-1,20,CASSPRDWGDGTSGRNEQFF,TGTGCCAGCAGCCCCCGCGACTGGGGGGACGGGACTAGCGGGAGAAATGAGCAGTTCTTC
TRBV7-2,.,TRBD2,TRBJ2-1,16,CASSFRAGLPDNEQFF,TGTGCCAGCAGCTTCAGAGCGGGACTTCCAGACAATGAGCAGTTCTTC
TRBV10-3,.,.,TRBJ2-3,15,CAISGSTSSTDTQYF,TGTGCCATCAGTGGTTCGACCTCATCCACAGATACGCAGTATTTT
TRBV11-3,.,.,TRBJ2-3,17,CASSSRGVYRSTDTQYF,TGTGCCAGCAGCTCAAGGGGGGTGTATCGAAGCACAGATACGCAGTATTTT
TRBV15,.,.,TRBJ1-1,13,CATSKRGGTEAFF,TGTGCCACCAGCAAGAGAGGGGGGACTGAAGCTTTCTTT
TRBV5-1,few,.,TRBJ2-5,12,CASSGNQETQYF,TGCGCCAGCAGCGGGAACCAAGAGACCCAGTACTTC
TRBV6-1,.,.,TRBJ2-7,11,CASSDPYEQYF,TGTGCCAGCAGCGACCCCTACGAGCAGTACTTC
TRBV7-6,.,.,TRBJ2-5,13,CASSSVPTETQYF,TGTGCCAGCAGCTCCGTACCTACCGAGACCCAGTACTTC
TRBV6-1,few,.,TRBJ1-2,13,CASNTGKGYGYTF,TGTGCCAGCAATACAGGGAAGGGGTATGGCTACACCTTC
TRBV10-3,.,.,TRBJ1-5,14,CASSDWPENQPQHF,TGTGCCAGCAGTGACTGGCCGGAAAATCAGCCCCAGCATTTT
TRBV6-1,.,.,TRBJ2-7,16,CASSEALVGSSYEQYF,TGTGCCAGCAGTGAAGCGCTTGTGGGTAGCTCCTACGAGCAGTACTTC
TRBV2,.,.,TRBJ2-3,15,CASSFAGGSTDTQYF,TGTGCCAGCAGTTTCGCTGGAGGGAGCACAGATACGCAGTATTTT
TRBV11-2,.,.,TRBJ2-7,17,CASTGATRRGIRYEQYF,TGTGCCAGCACCGGAGCCACCCGGAGGGGGATTCGCTACGAGCAGTACTTC
TRBV9,once,TRBD2,TRBJ2-7,16,CASSRTSGSPLGEQYF,TGTGCCAGCAGCCGTACTAGCGGGAGCCCCCTCGGCGAGCAGTACTTC